This record concerns one T cell receptor beta chain sequence. This record comes from a study of human CD8 memory T cell subsets. Germline CDR1 and CDR2: MDHEN and SYDVKM. The CDR3 has 14 residues. Enriched by negative magnetic separation, total CD8+ T cells were obtained. UMI-labeled 5' RACE was used to make TCR beta libraries. TCRdb re-called the 5' RACE reads, yielding one record per CDR3 amino acid sequence without DNA. The sample is made up of about 7,000 distinct CDR3 sequences, and the top ten hold roughly 25% of it. The material sequenced was CD8+ stem-like memory T cells (TSCM and TCM) sorted from PBMCs. Specified subset: stem-like memory CD8 T cells (TSTEM), CCR7+ PD-1- TIGIT-. This receptor was identified in a human donor in good health. V is TRBV28 and J is TRBJ2-5; TCRdb returns TRBD1, unconfirmable since there is no DNA. The CDR3 protein is CASSLRGPAETQYF.